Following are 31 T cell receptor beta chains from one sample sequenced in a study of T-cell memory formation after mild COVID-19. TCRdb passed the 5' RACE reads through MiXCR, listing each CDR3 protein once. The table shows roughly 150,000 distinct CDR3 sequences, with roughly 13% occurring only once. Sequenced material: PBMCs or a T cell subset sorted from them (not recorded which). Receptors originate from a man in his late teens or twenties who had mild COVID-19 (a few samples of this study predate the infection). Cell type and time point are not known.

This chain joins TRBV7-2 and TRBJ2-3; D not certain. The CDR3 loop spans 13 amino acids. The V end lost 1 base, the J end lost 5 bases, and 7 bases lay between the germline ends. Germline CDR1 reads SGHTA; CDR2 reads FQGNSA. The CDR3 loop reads CASSLESRDTQYF. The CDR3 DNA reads TGTGCCAGCAGCTTAGAGTCTAGAGATACGCAGTATTTT.

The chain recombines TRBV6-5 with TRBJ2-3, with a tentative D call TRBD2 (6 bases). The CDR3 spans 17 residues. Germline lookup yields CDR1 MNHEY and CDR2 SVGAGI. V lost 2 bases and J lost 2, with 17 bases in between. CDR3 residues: CASSYVGGGKTTDTQYF. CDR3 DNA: TGTGCCAGCAGTTACGTTGGTGGGGGGAAGACCACAGATACGCAGTATTTT.

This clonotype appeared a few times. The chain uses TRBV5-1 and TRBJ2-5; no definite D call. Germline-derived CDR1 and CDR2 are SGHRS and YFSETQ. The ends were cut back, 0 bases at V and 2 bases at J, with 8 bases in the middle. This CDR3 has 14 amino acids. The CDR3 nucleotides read TGCGCCAGCAGCTTGGTATCCGGACAAGAGACCCAGTACTTC. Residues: CASSLVSGQETQYF.

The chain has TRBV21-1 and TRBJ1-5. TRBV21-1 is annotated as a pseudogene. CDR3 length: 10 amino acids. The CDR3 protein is CASSSQPQNF. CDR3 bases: TGTGCCAGCAGCTCCCAGCCCCAGAATTTT.

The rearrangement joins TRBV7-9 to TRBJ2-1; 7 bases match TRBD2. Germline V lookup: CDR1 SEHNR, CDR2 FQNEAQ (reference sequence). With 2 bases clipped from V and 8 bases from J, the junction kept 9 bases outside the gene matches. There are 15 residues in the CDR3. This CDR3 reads CASSLTGTKGHEQFF. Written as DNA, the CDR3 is TGTGCCAGCAGCTTAACCGGGACTAAGGGTCATGAGCAGTTCTTC.

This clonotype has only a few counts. The DNA of the CDR3 is TGCGCCAGCAGCCAGGCACCCGTAGGGAACACTGAAGCTTTCTTT. It is translated as CASSQAPVGNTEAFF. The V and J genes are TRBV4-3 and TRBJ1-1; the D is unclear. Germline V CDR1 and CDR2: LGHNA, YSLEER. Trimming shortened V by 3 bases and J by 1 base, and 12 bases separated the two germline ends. The CDR3 is 15 amino acids.

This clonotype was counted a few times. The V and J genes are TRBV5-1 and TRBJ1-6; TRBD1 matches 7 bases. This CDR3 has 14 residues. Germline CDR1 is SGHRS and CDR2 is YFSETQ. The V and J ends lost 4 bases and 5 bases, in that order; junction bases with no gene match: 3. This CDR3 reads CASSPQGDNSPLHF. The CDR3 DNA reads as TGCGCCAGCAGCCCGCAGGGGGATAATTCACCCCTCCACTTT.

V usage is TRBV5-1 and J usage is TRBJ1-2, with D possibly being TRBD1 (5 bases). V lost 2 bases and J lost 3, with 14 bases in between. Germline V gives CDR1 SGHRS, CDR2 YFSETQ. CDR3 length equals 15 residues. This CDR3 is CASSFSQALDYGYTF. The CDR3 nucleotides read TGCGCCAGCAGCTTCTCACAGGCCCTAGACTATGGCTACACCTTC.

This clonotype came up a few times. CDR3 protein: CATRENQPQHF. In nucleotides, the CDR3 is TGTGCCACCAGAGAGAATCAGCCCCAGCATTTT. The chain employs TRBV6-1 and TRBJ1-5; no clear D. The CDR3 has 11 residues. V was trimmed by 10 bases and J by 4 bases, leaving 8 bases between them. Germline-derived CDR1 and CDR2 are MNHNS and SASEGT.

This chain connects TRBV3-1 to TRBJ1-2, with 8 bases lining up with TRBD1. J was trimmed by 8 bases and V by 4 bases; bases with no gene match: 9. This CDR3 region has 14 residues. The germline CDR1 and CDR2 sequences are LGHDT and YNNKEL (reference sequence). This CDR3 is CASSRPQGAQGYTF. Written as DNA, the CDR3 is TGTGCCAGCAGCCGCCCCCAGGGGGCCCAAGGCTACACCTTC.

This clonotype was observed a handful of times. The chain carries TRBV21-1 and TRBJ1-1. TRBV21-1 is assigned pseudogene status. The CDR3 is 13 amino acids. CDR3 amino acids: CASSKPGNTEAFF. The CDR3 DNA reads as TGTGCCAGCAGCAAACCAGGGAACACTGAAGCTTTCTTT.

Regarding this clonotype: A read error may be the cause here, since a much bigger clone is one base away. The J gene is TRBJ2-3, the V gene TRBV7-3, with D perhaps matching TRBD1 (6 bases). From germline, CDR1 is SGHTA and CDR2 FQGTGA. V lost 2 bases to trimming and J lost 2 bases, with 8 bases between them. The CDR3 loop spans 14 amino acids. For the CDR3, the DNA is TGTGCCAGCAGCTTACAGGGGATCACAGATACGCAGTATTTT. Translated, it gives CASSLQGITDTQYF. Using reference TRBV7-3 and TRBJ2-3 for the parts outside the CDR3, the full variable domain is GAGVSQTPSNKVTEKGKYVELRCDPISGHTALYWYRQSLGQGPEFLIYFQGTGAADDSGLPNDRFFAVRPEGSVSTLKIQRTERGDSAVYLCASSLQGITDTQYFGPGTRLTVL.

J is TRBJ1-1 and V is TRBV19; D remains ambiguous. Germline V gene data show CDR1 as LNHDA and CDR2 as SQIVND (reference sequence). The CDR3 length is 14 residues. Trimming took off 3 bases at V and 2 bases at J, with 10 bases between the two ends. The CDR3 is CASSIDVINTEAFF. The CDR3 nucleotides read TGTGCCAGTAGTATCGACGTAATAAACACTGAAGCTTTCTTT. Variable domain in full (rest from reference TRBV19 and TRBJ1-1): DGGITQSPKYLFRKEGQNVTLSCEQNLNHDAMYWYRQDPGQGLRLIYYSQIVNDFQKGDIAEGYSVSREKKESFPLTVTSAQKNPTAFYLCASSIDVINTEAFFGQGTRLTVV.

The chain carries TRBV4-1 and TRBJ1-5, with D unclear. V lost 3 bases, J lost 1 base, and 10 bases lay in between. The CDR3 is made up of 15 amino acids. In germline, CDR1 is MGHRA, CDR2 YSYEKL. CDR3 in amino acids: CASSQLQRSNQPQHF. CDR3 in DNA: TGCGCCAGCAGCCAGCTACAGAGAAGCAATCAGCCCCAGCATTTT.

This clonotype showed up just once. CDR3 residues: CASSPDRLYGYTF. The CDR3 DNA is TGTGCCAGCAGCCCCGACAGGCTCTATGGCTACACCTTC. The chain uses TRBV6-1 and TRBJ1-2, with D possibly TRBD1 on 6 matching bases. The germline V and J ends were trimmed by 6 bases and 4 bases, with 12 bases remaining between them. The germline V gene encodes CDR1 MNHNS and CDR2 SASEGT. There are 13 residues in the CDR3.

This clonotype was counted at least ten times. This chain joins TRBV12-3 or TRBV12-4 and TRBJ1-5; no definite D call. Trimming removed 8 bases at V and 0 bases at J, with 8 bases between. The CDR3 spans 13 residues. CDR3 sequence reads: CASGRGSNQPQHF. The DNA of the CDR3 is TGTGCCAGCGGCCGGGGTAGCAATCAGCCCCAGCATTTT.

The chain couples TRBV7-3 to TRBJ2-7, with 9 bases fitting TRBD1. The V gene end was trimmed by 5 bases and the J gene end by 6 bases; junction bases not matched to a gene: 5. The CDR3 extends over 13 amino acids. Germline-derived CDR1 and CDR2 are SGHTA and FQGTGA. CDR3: CASSPDRGREQYV. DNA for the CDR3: TGTGCCAGCAGCCCGGACAGGGGACGCGAGCAGTACGTC.

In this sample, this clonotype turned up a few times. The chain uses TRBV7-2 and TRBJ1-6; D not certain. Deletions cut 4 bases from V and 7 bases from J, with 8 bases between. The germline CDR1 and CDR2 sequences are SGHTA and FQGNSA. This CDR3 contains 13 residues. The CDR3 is CASSYAINSPLHF. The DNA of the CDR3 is TGTGCCAGCAGCTATGCCATAAATTCACCCCTCCACTTT.

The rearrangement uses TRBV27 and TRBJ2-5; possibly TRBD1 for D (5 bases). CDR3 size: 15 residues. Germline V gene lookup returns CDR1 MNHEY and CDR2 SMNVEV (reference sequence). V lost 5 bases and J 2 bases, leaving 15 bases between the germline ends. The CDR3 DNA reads TGTGCCAGCAGTCCCGATTGGACAACTCAAGAGACCCAGTACTTC. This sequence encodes CASSPDWTTQETQYF.

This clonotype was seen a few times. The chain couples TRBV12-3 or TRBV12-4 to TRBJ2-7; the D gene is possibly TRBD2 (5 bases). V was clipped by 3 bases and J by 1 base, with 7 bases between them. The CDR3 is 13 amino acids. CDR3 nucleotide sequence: TGTGCCAGCAGTTTTGGGAGATCCTACGAGCAGTACGTC. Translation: CASSFGRSYEQYV.

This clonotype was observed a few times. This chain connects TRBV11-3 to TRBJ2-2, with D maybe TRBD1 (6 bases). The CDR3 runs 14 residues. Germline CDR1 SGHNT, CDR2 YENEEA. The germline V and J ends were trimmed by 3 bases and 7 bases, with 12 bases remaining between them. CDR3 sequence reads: CASSFRGGNGELFF. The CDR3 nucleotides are TGTGCCAGCAGCTTCCGAGGGGGAAACGGGGAGCTGTTTTTT.

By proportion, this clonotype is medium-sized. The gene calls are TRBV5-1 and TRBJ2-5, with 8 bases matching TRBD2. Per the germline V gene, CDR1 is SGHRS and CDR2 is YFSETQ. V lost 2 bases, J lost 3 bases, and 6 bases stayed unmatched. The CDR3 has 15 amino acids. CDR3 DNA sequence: TGCGCCAGCAGCTTATTTTTTAGCGGGGAAGAGACCCAGTACTTC. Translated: CASSLFFSGEETQYF.

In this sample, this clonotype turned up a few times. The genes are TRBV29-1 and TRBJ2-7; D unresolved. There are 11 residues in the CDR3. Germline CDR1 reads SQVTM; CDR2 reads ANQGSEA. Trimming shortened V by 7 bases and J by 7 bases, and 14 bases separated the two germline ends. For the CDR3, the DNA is TGCAGCGGATGGACCCCTCGGGAGCAGTACTTC. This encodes CSGWTPREQYF.

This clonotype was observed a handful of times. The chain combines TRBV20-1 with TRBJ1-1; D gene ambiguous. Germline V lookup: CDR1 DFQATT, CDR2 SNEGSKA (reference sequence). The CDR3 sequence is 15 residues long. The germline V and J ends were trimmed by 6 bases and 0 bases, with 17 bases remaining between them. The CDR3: CSAPEQVVMNTEAFF. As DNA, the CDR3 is TGCAGTGCCCCGGAGCAGGTAGTCATGAACACTGAAGCTTTCTTT.

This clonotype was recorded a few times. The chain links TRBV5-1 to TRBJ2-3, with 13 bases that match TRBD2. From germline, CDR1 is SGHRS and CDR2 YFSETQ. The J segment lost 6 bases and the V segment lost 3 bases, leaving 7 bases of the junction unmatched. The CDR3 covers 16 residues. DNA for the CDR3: TGCGCCAGCAGCTCCGGACTAGCGGGGGTGGTGGATACGCAGTATTTT. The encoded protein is CASSSGLAGVVDTQYF.

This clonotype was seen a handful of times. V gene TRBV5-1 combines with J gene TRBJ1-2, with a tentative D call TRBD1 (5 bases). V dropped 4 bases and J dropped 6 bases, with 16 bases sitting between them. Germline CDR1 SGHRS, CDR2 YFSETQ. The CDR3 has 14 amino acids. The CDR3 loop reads CASSPGSRVNGYTF. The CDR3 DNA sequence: TGCGCCAGCAGCCCGGGAAGCAGGGTCAATGGCTACACCTTC.

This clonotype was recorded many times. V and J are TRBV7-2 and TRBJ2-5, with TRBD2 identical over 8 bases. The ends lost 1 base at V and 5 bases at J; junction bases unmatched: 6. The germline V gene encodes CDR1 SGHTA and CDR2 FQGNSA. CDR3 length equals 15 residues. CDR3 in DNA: TGTGCCAGCAGCTTAGGGGGACTAGGGGGGGAGACCCAGTACTTC. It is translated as CASSLGGLGGETQYF.

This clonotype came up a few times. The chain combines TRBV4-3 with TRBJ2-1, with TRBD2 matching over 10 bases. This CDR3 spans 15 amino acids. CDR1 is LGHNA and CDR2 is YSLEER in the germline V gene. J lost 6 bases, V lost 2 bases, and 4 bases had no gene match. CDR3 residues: CASSQPSGGLNEQFF. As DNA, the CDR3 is TGCGCCAGCAGCCAACCTAGCGGGGGCCTCAATGAGCAGTTCTTC.

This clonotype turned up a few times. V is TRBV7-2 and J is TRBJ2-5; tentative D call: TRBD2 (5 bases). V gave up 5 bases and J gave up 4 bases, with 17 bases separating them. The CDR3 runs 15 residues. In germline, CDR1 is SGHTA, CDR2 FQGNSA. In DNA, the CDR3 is TGTGCCAGCAGCCCGCCAGGCCTAGCTCGAGAGACCCAGTACTTC. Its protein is CASSPPGLARETQYF. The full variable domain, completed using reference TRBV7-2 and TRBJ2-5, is GAGVSQSPSNKVTEKGKDVELRCDPISGHTALYWYRQSLGQGLEFLIYFQGNSAPDKSGLPSDRFSAERTGGSVSTLTIQRTQQEDSAVYLCASSPPGLARETQYFGPGTRLLVL.

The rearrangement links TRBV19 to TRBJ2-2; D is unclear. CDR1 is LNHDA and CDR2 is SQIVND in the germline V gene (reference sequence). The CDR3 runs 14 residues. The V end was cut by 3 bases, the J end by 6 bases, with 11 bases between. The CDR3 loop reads CASSIRFSAGELFF. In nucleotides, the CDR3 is TGTGCCAGTAGTATCCGTTTTTCCGCCGGGGAGCTGTTTTTT.

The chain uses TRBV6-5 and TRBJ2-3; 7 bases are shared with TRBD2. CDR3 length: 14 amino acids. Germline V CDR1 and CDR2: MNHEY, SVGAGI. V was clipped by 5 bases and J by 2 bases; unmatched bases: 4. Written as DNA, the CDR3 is TGTGCCAGCAGTCCCGGGACTATCACAGATACGCAGTATTTT. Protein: CASSPGTITDTQYF.